This is a list of T cell receptor beta chains from one sample in a study of CD8+ T cells in alopecia areata. Assay used: immunoSEQ multiplex PCR; TCRdb lists only in-frame clones, some missing. The sample shows about 200,000 clones, approximately 56% of them seen only once. Here the sequenced sample was CD4+ T cells sorted from blood, taken at week 4, from a patient treated with tofacitinib. Every receptor here comes from a human donor with alopecia areata. CDR3s include the opening cysteine and the closing phenylalanine or tryptophan. The D gene is left open where the match is weak. Expanded clones get a size class; other rows say once, few or many, or leave the size out.

size,V,J,D,CDR3,DNA
NA,TRBV9,TRBJ1-6,NA,CASSAAGGVGESPLHF,TGTGCCAGCAGCGCCGCAGGAGGGGTGGGCGAGTCACCCCTCCACTTT
NA,TRBV5-6,TRBJ2-5,TRBD2,CASSLRTSGGETQYF,TGTGCCAGCAGCTTGAGGACTAGCGGGGGAGAGACCCAGTACTTC
NA,TRBV7-2,TRBJ2-1,TRBD2,CASSLFPSGEQFF,TGTGCCAGCAGCTTATTCCCTAGCGGTGAGCAGTTCTTC
NA,TRBV2,TRBJ1-2,TRBD1,CASSRGQGGSVYTF,TGTGCCAGCAGTAGGGGACAGGGTGGAAGCGTCTACACCTTC
NA,TRBV27,TRBJ1-1,NA,CASSPSTEAFF,TGTGCCAGCAGTCCGTCCACTGAAGCTTTCTTT
NA,TRBV12-5,TRBJ1-2,NA,CASGFIPGTVIRANYGYTF,TGTGCTAGTGGTTTTATCCCAGGGACGGTGATTAGAGCTAACTATGGCTACACCTTC
NA,TRBV29-1,TRBJ2-7,TRBD1,CSVYPGQGTYEQYF,TGCAGCGTTTACCCGGGACAGGGGACCTACGAGCAGTACTTC
NA,TRBV7-9,TRBJ2-5,NA,CALQGHLKETQYF,TGTGCCCTCCAGGGACACCTCAAGGAGACCCAGTACTTC
few,TRBV7-2,TRBJ2-5,NA,CASSPRTEETQYF,TGTGCCAGCAGCCCACGGACAGAAGAGACCCAGTACTTC
NA,TRBV2,TRBJ1-6,NA,CASVISDNSPLHF,TGTGCCAGCGTGATCTCAGATAATTCACCCCTCCACTTT
NA,TRBV29-1,TRBJ1-1,NA,CSVARMDTEAFF,TGCAGCGTGGCAAGGATGGACACTGAAGCTTTCTTT
NA,TRBV5-1,TRBJ2-2,NA,CASSANTGELFF,TGCGCCAGCAGCGCGAACACCGGGGAGCTGTTTTTT
NA,TRBV7-2,TRBJ1-2,TRBD1,CASSLNTGVPGYTF,TGTGCCAGCAGCTTGAATACAGGGGTTCCTGGCTACACCTTC
NA,TRBV7-2,TRBJ2-5,NA,CASSLGVPPGQETQYF,TGTGCCAGCAGCTTAGGGGTGCCCCCAGGCCAAGAGACCCAGTACTTC
once,TRBV5-1,TRBJ2-5,TRBD1,CASSARDRGETQYF,TGCGCCAGCAGCGCCCGGGACAGGGGAGAGACCCAGTACTTC
once,TRBV6-6,TRBJ2-3,NA,CASRRGWGQYF,TGTGCCAGCAGGAGGGGTTGGGGGCAGTATTTT
NA,TRBV30,TRBJ2-3,NA,CASPSGQGLADTQYF,TGTGCCTCTCCGTCGGGGCAAGGCCTGGCAGATACGCAGTATTTT
NA,TRBV7-9,TRBJ2-5,TRBD1,CASSNPGQGGGETQYF,TGTGCCAGCAGCAACCCGGGACAGGGAGGAGGGGAGACCCAGTACTTC
few,TRBV4-1,TRBJ2-7,NA,CASSQGAGTTYEQYF,TGCGCCAGCAGCCAAGGAGCCGGGACGACCTACGAGCAGTACTTC
NA,TRBV6-5,TRBJ1-1,TRBD1,CASSRQGEAFF,TGTGCCAGCAGTCGACAGGGTGAAGCTTTCTTT
NA,TRBV2,TRBJ1-1,NA,CASSDGGGTEAFF,TGTGCCAGCAGTGATGGGGGGGGCACTGAAGCTTTCTTT
once,TRBV30,TRBJ1-5,NA,CAWSVRRAYNQPQHF,TGTGCCTGGAGTGTAAGGCGAGCCTACAATCAGCCCCAGCATTTT
NA,TRBV2,TRBJ1-2,NA,CASRGRVANYGYTF,TGTGCCAGCAGGGGCAGGGTAGCTAACTATGGCTACACCTTC
NA,TRBV18,TRBJ2-2,NA,CASSPPSRTANTGELFF,TGTGCCAGCTCACCACCCTCAAGGACAGCGAACACCGGGGAGCTGTTTTTT
NA,TRBV30,TRBJ1-1,NA,CAWSSTSPGPQAFF,TGTGCCTGGAGTTCCACCTCCCCTGGGCCTCAGGCTTTCTTT
NA,TRBV4-1,TRBJ2-3,NA,CASMPSVRRPDTQYF,TGCGCCAGCATGCCATCCGTTCGGCGGCCAGATACGCAGTATTTT
NA,TRBV4-2,TRBJ1-1,NA,CASSPNRRLNTEAFF,TGTGCCAGCAGCCCCAATCGCCGGTTAAACACTGAAGCTTTCTTT
few,TRBV28,TRBJ2-2,NA,CASSHIRPNTGELFF,TGTGCCAGCAGTCACATCAGGCCGAACACCGGGGAGCTGTTTTTT
NA,TRBV29-1,TRBJ2-3,NA,CSAMSSTDTQYF,TGCAGCGCCATGTCTAGCACAGATACGCAGTATTTT
NA,TRBV4-1,TRBJ2-7,TRBD2,CASSQDSSGGLKSSYEQYF,TGCGCCAGCAGCCAAGATTCCAGCGGGGGGCTCAAGAGCTCCTACGAGCAGTACTTC
NA,TRBV28,TRBJ1-5,NA,CASTGQGRSYSQHF,TGTGCCAGCACCGGGCAGGGGCGCTCCTATTCCCAGCATTTT
NA,TRBV2,TRBJ2-5,NA,CASSIEGPRETQYF,TGTGCCAGCAGCATTGAAGGCCCTCGAGAGACCCAGTACTTC
few,TRBV15,TRBJ1-3,NA,CATSRAGSGNTIYF,TGTGCCACCAGCAGGGCAGGGTCCGGAAACACCATATATTTT
many,TRBV11-1,TRBJ1-1,NA,CASSYDKRTTEAFF,TGTGCCAGCAGCTACGACAAGAGAACCACTGAAGCTTTCTTT
NA,TRBV5-4,TRBJ1-1,NA,CASSDGGNTEAFF,TGTGCCAGCAGTGACGGGGGGAACACTGAAGCTTTCTTT
few,TRBV4-1,TRBJ2-6,TRBD1,CASSQGQGAGANVLTF,TGCGCCAGCAGCCAAGGTCAGGGGGCTGGGGCCAACGTCCTGACTTTC
NA,TRBV30,TRBJ1-1,TRBD1,CASGQANTEAFF,TGTGCCTCGGGACAGGCGAACACTGAAGCTTTCTTT
NA,TRBV6-1,TRBJ2-7,NA,CASTGGSLGEQYF,TGTGCCAGCACCGGAGGCTCCTTGGGCGAGCAGTACTTC
NA,TRBV29-1,TRBJ2-1,TRBD1,CSGEPGTEYNEQFF,TGCAGCGGTGAACCCGGGACAGAGTACAATGAGCAGTTCTTC
few,TRBV4-1,TRBJ1-5,NA,CASSQDRQEISPQHF,TGCGCCAGCAGCCAAGATCGACAGGAGATATCCCCCCAGCATTTT
NA,TRBV30,TRBJ2-7,TRBD2,CACSGTRRVEQYF,TGTGCCTGCTCCGGGACTAGGAGGGTCGAGCAGTACTTC
NA,TRBV6-1,TRBJ1-1,NA,CASSARTANTEAFF,TGTGCCAGCAGTGCTAGGACAGCGAACACTGAAGCTTTCTTT
few,TRBV7-9,TRBJ1-1,TRBD1,CASSPPTGQGPNTEAFF,TGTGCCAGCAGCCCCCCCACGGGACAGGGGCCGAACACTGAAGCTTTCTTT
NA,TRBV27,TRBJ1-2,TRBD1,CASSPQGAGGYTF,TGTGCCAGCAGTCCCCAGGGGGCGGGTGGCTACACCTTC
NA,TRBV7-3,TRBJ1-6,NA,CASSSVAGGSALHF,TGTGCCAGCAGCTCGGTCGCGGGGGGATCGGCCCTCCACTTT
few,TRBV29-1,TRBJ2-5,NA,CSVGPARETQYF,TGCAGCGTTGGACCCGCCCGGGAGACCCAGTACTTC
NA,TRBV7-2,TRBJ1-2,TRBD1,CASSPSHLQGLSYGYTF,TGTGCCAGCAGCCCCTCACACCTACAGGGGCTCTCCTATGGCTACACCTTC
once,TRBV9,TRBJ2-2,NA,CASSVGSSNTGELFF,TGTGCCAGCAGCGTAGGCAGTTCGAACACCGGGGAGCTGTTTTTT
NA,TRBV5-4,TRBJ1-1,NA,CASSLPHRDGGTEAFF,TGTGCCAGCAGCCTACCTCATAGGGATGGTGGGACTGAAGCTTTCTTT
NA,TRBV7-9,TRBJ2-7,TRBD1,CASSSRQGAGEQYF,TGTGCCAGCAGCTCCCGGCAGGGGGCGGGGGAGCAGTACTTC
NA,TRBV19,TRBJ2-1,NA,CASNGQAGLYNEQFF,TGTGCCAGTAACGGACAGGCGGGGTTGTACAATGAGCAGTTCTTC
NA,TRBV25-1,TRBJ1-4,NA,CASSEPGALEKLFF,TGTGCCAGCAGTGAACCGGGGGCCTTAGAAAAACTGTTTTTT
few,TRBV7-2,TRBJ1-4,NA,CASSLEGANEKLFF,TGTGCCAGCAGCTTAGAAGGAGCTAATGAAAAACTGTTTTTT